These 25 T cell receptor beta chains share one sample of origin, sequenced in a study of post-analysis software for immune sequencing data. These receptors have no known antigen. Study-wide results and limits: Controls had lower frequencies than patients of 4 or 5 TRBV segments, which included TRBV5-6, TRBV5-1 and TRBV20-1.

Carried by the TCR beta cDNA libraries were unique molecular identifiers. TCRdb passed the PCR reads through MiXCR, listing each CDR3 protein once. This table has hundreds of thousands of distinct CDR3 sequences, roughly 40% appearing once. Sequencing was done on a sample of blood. These receptors all stem from a girl aged 5-17 years with multiple sclerosis.

This clonotype has only a few counts. The genes are TRBV6-4 and TRBJ2-2; perhaps TRBD2 as D (6 bases). The CDR3 is 13 amino acids. Germline V CDR1 and CDR2: MRHNA, SNTAGT. V lost 5 bases to trimming and J lost 7 bases, with 11 bases between them. The chain's CDR3 is CASSPGVVGELFF. CDR3 DNA sequence: TGTGCCAGCAGTCCGGGAGTAGTCGGGGAGCTGTTTTTT.

The chain employs TRBV20-1 and TRBJ1-6; 8 bases are shared with TRBD1. Germline lookup yields CDR1 DFQATT and CDR2 SNEGSKA (reference sequence). The CDR3 sequence is 14 residues long. The trim removed 2 bases at V and 9 bases at J, leaving 6 bases unmatched. This chain's CDR3 is CSARQSGGSSPLHF. For the CDR3, the DNA is TGCAGTGCTAGACAGTCAGGGGGCAGTTCACCCCTCCACTTT.

The V gene is TRBV12-3 or TRBV12-4, the J gene TRBJ1-2, with D maybe TRBD1 (5 bases). The CDR3 has 12 residues. The V end was cut by 6 bases, the J end by 8 bases, with 13 bases between. The CDR3 bases are TGTGCCAGCAGCTCATCAGGGCGCGGCTACACCTTC. Amino acid sequence: CASSSSGRGYTF.

CDR3 DNA sequence: TGCGCCAGCAGCTTGGAACCGTATCTGGACCAAGAGACCCAGTACTTC. Translation: CASSLEPYLDQETQYF. The chain employs TRBV5-1 and TRBJ2-5; D not resolved. The CDR3 is 16 amino acids. CDR1 SGHRS and CDR2 YFSETQ come from the germline V gene. Trimming removed 0 bases from V and 0 bases from J, with 12 bases in between.

The chain couples TRBV2 to TRBJ1-1; tentatively, D is TRBD1 (5 bases). V dropped 7 bases and J dropped 1 base, with 10 bases sitting between them. The CDR3 spans 13 residues. The germline V gene has CDR1 SNHLY and CDR2 FYNNEI. The CDR3 bases are TGTGCCAGCAATCCGCAGGGGAACACTGAAGCTTTCTTT. Its protein product is CASNPQGNTEAFF. Full variable domain (rest looked up from reference TRBV2 and TRBJ1-1): EPEVTQTPSHQVTQMGQEVILRCVPISNHLYFYWYRQILGQKVEFLVSFYNNEISEKSEIFDDQFSVERPDGSNFTLKIRSTKLEDSAMYFCASNPQGNTEAFFGQGTRLTVV.

The chain joins TRBV4-1 to TRBJ2-1; TRBD2 matches 12 bases. Germline-derived CDR1 and CDR2 are MGHRA and YSYEKL. CDR3 size: 15 residues. Trimming at V came to 4 bases and at J to 5 bases, leaving 3 bases not matched to a gene. The CDR3, as DNA: TGCGCCAGCAGCCGGGGACTAGCGGGCAACAATGAGCAGTTCTTC. Residues: CASSRGLAGNNEQFF.

This clonotype was counted only a few times. V gene TRBV6-1 combines with J gene TRBJ2-7, with TRBD1 matching 7 bases. This CDR3 has 12 amino acids. From germline, CDR1 is MNHNS and CDR2 SASEGT. J gave up 0 bases and V 9 bases, and 2 bases lay outside the gene matches. The CDR3 region has the DNA TGTGCCAGTGGACAGGACTCCTACGAGCAGTACTTC. It yields the protein CASGQDSYEQYF.

The J gene is TRBJ1-2, the V gene TRBV14, with D maybe TRBD1 (5 bases). This CDR3 region has 15 residues. Trimming pared 0 bases from V and 2 bases from J, leaving 10 bases between. Per germline, CDR1 SGHDN and CDR2 FVKESK. The CDR3 loop is CASSQDLSGNYGYTF. The CDR3, as DNA: TGTGCCAGCAGCCAAGATCTGTCAGGGAACTATGGCTACACCTTC.

This chain connects TRBV7-3 to TRBJ2-5; the D gene could be TRBD1 or TRBD2 (5 bases each). V was cut by 5 bases and J by 4 bases, with 14 bases left in between. This CDR3 region has 14 residues. Germline CDR1 and CDR2: SGHTA and FQGTGA. The CDR3 spells CASSDRPGRETQYF. The DNA of the CDR3 is TGTGCCAGCAGCGACCGTCCGGGGCGAGAGACCCAGTACTTC.

This chain uses TRBV20-1 with TRBJ1-2, with D perhaps TRBD1 (5 bases). With 2 bases removed from V and 6 bases from J, the gap between germline ends came to 28 bases. This CDR3 comprises 18 residues. Germline V gene sequence: CDR1 DFQATT, CDR2 SNEGSKA (reference sequence). CDR3 sequence reads: CSARPSSLVDKDFHGYTF. The CDR3 DNA is TGCAGTGCTAGACCCTCATCTCTCGTGGACAAAGACTTTCATGGCTACACCTTC.

This chain uses TRBV20-1 with TRBJ2-3; 7 bases are a match to TRBD1. The V and J ends lost 6 bases and 3 bases, in that order; junction bases with no gene match: 6. The CDR3 extends over 13 amino acids. CDR1 and CDR2 (germline): DFQATT, SNEGSKA (reference sequence). CDR3 region: CSAGPRGTDTQYF. In DNA, the CDR3 is TGCAGTGCAGGCCCCAGGGGGACAGATACGCAGTATTTT.

V gene TRBV3-1 combines with J gene TRBJ2-5; unclear D gene. Germline CDR1 is LGHDT and CDR2 is YNNKEL (reference sequence). Deletions cut 0 bases from V and 2 bases from J, with 16 bases between. The CDR3 spans 17 residues. CDR3 residues: CASSQDKSHSEQETQYF. The CDR3 nucleotides are TGTGCCAGCAGCCAAGATAAGAGCCACTCAGAACAAGAGACCCAGTACTTC.

This clonotype was picked up one time. The chain couples TRBV5-1 to TRBJ2-5; 10 bases line up with TRBD2. The CDR3 is 17 residues long. The germline V gene has CDR1 SGHRS and CDR2 YFSETQ. V gave up 0 bases and J gave up 3 bases; unmatched junction bases: 8. As DNA, the CDR3 is TGCGCCAGCAGCTTGGCAAGGCTAGCGGGAGAGGAAGAGACCCAGTACTTC. Translation gives CASSLARLAGEEETQYF.

This clonotype was seen ten or more times. The gene calls are TRBV5-1 and TRBJ2-1; 9 bases agree with TRBD2. Per the germline V gene, CDR1 is SGHRS and CDR2 is YFSETQ. The V gene end was trimmed by 7 bases and the J gene end by 0 bases; junction bases not matched to a gene: 2. The CDR3 totals 14 residues. The CDR3, as DNA: TGCGCCAGCTCTAGCGGGGACTCCTACAATGAGCAGTTCTTC. Protein sequence: CASSSGDSYNEQFF. Based on the CDR3 plus reference TRBV5-1 and TRBJ2-1, the full variable domain is KAGVTQTPRYLIKTRGQQVTLSCSPISGHRSVSWYQQTPGQGLQFLFEYFSETQRNKGNFPGRFSGRQFSNSRSEMNVSTLELGDSALYLCASSSGDSYNEQFFGPGTRLTVL.

This clonotype was observed a handful of times. The genes are TRBV3-1 and TRBJ2-7; a possible D gene is TRBD2 (6 bases). The ends were cut back, 1 base at V and 1 base at J, with 20 bases in the middle. Germline-derived CDR1 and CDR2 are LGHDT and YNNKEL (reference sequence). CDR3 length: 18 residues. The CDR3 region is CASSQGGTRRGGSYEQYF. DNA of the CDR3: TGTGCCAGCAGCCAAGGGGGTACACGGAGGGGAGGATCCTACGAGCAGTACTTC.

The V call is TRBV20-1, the J call TRBJ1-2; D gene ambiguous. From germline, CDR1 is DFQATT and CDR2 SNEGSKA (reference sequence). CDR3 length equals 11 residues. V gave up 4 bases and J gave up 3 bases, with 6 bases separating them. In DNA form, the CDR3 reads TGCAGTGCTACAGTTGACTATGGCTACACCTTC. Its protein product is CSATVDYGYTF.

V usage is TRBV7-6 and J usage is TRBJ2-3; 8 bases align to TRBD2. The V gene end was trimmed by 1 base and the J gene end by 2 bases; junction bases not matched to a gene: 8. Germline CDR1 is SGHVS and CDR2 is FNYEAQ. The length of the CDR3 is 17 residues. CDR3 DNA sequence: TGTGCCAGCAGCTTAGGGGTTAGCGGGGAATTCACAGATACGCAGTATTTT. Translating it yields CASSLGVSGEFTDTQYF.

The table lists this clonotype with a count of one. The junction shows a germline mismatch at one end, possibly a read error. V usage is TRBV20-1 and J usage is TRBJ2-2; D may be TRBD2 (5 bases). Germline V gives CDR1 DFQATT, CDR2 SNEGSKA (reference sequence). This CDR3 is built from 15 residues. The CDR3 coding sequence is TGCAGTGCTAGAAGATCAGGACCCAACACCGGGAAGCTGTTTTTT. The encoded protein is CSARRSGPNTGKLFF.

The chain employs TRBV4-1 and TRBJ1-6; TRBD1 might be the D (5 bases). Germline V lookup: CDR1 MGHRA, CDR2 YSYEKL. V lost 3 bases to trimming and J lost 9 bases, with 21 bases between them. CDR3 length equals 17 residues. Here the CDR3 reads CASSHLVGPQRGSPLHF. CDR3 in DNA: TGCGCCAGCAGCCATTTAGTAGGGCCCCAGAGGGGTTCACCCCTCCACTTT.

This clonotype turned up a few times. The J gene is TRBJ2-5, the V gene TRBV11-3, with D possibly matching TRBD1 (6 bases). Germline V gene lookup returns CDR1 SGHNT and CDR2 YENEEA. The CDR3 loop spans 17 amino acids. Trimming cost V 4 bases and J 5 bases, with 23 bases left between them. For the CDR3, the DNA is TGTGCCAGCAGCTCCCCGCTCACGGCCAGGGGAGAGGAGACCCAGTACTTC. Its translation is CASSSPLTARGEETQYF.

The chain links TRBV4-1 to TRBJ1-2; D ambiguous. Germline CDR1 and CDR2: MGHRA and YSYEKL. Trimming cost V 5 bases and J 8 bases, with 12 bases left between them. This CDR3 is 12 amino acids long. The CDR3 sequence is CASSSVAEGYTF. CDR3 coding DNA: TGCGCCAGCAGCTCTGTCGCTGAAGGCTACACCTTC.

Remarks on this clonotype: The germline gene is not matched at one end of the junction; a read error may be the cause. The J gene is TRBJ2-1, the V gene TRBV9, with D possibly being TRBD2 (5 bases). Germline values: CDR1 SGDLS, CDR2 YYNGEE. The CDR3 has 15 amino acids. CDR3 protein: CTSSASSEGVNEQFF. Written as DNA, the CDR3 is TGTACCAGCAGCGCGAGCTCCGAGGGAGTGAATGAGCAGTTCTTC.

This clonotype was seen only a few times. The genes are TRBV20-1 and TRBJ1-1; maybe TRBD1 (5 bases). CDR1 DFQATT and CDR2 SNEGSKA come from the germline V gene (reference sequence). Trimming left V 4 bases short and J 0 bases short, with 12 bases between. The length of the CDR3 is 14 residues. The CDR3 DNA sequence: TGCAGTGCTATGGCAGGGTCCATGAACACTGAAGCTTTCTTT. Protein product: CSAMAGSMNTEAFF.

The chain's CDR3 is CSATPAGGVPYEQYF. DNA of the CDR3: TGCAGTGCGACCCCCGCAGGTGGCGTACCCTACGAGCAGTACTTC. The chain links TRBV20-1 to TRBJ2-7; D is unresolved. The CDR3 is made up of 15 amino acids. The V end was cut by 6 bases, the J end by 2 bases, with 20 bases between. The germline V gene has CDR1 DFQATT and CDR2 SNEGSKA (reference sequence).

This sequence joins TRBV29-1 and TRBJ2-5; D not certain. The germline gives CDR1 SQVTM, CDR2 ANQGSEA. The CDR3 is 15 amino acids. V lost 7 bases to trimming and J lost 1 base, with 19 bases between them. CDR3: CSARYGLGPQETQYF. The CDR3 DNA sequence: TGCAGCGCCCGTTATGGCTTAGGGCCCCAAGAGACCCAGTACTTC.